This section outlines one T cell receptor (beta chain) sequence together with its context. Its antigen is not known. Patients were aged 18 to 65, had disease duration under 2 months, and had newly diagnosed hyperthyroidism. The entry originates in a study of T cells in Graves' hyperthyroidism and ophthalmopathy. Across the study: At initial diagnosis, before any treatment had begun, peripheral blood was obtained.

General study results and limits: Blood also carried most thyroid clonotypes expanded above 0.001. Separating ophthalmopathy from stable hyperthyroidism was achieved by a 13 V-J model.

The junction had 11 bases not matched to a gene; V was cut back by 6 bases and J by 9 bases. The CDR3 extends over 15 amino acids. TCR beta CDR3 regions were amplified from RNA transcripts. Primed by the HTBI set, a first-round RT-PCR was run on the TCR CDR3. MiXCR was run by TCRdb on the multiplex PCR reads, yielding one entry per CDR3 protein. The sample lists just under 750,000 distinct CDR3 sequences, roughly 32% occurring once. The sequence was collected from a woman between 40 and 50 years old with Graves' hyperthyroidism. What was sequenced was blood. The J gene is TRBJ1-5, the V gene TRBV12-3 or TRBV12-4, with 10 bases identical to TRBD1. CDR3 DNA sequence: TGTGCCAGCAGCCTGAGGACAGGGGGTCGTTTGCCCCAGCATTTT. Translated, it gives CASSLRTGGRLPQHF.